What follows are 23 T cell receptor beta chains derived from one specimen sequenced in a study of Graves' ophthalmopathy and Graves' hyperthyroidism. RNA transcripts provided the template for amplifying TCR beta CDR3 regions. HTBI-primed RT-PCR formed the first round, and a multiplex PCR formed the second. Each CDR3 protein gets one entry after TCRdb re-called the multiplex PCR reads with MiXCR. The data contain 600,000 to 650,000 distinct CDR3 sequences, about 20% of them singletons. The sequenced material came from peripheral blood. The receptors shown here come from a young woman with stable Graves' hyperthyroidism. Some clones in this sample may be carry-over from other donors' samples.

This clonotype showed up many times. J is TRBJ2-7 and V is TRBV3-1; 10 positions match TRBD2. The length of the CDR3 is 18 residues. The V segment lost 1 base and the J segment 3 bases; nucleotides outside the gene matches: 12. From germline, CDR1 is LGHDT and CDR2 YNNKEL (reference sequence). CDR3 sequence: CASSQGGTSVTRGYEQYF. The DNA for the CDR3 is TGTGCCAGCAGCCAAGGCGGGACTAGCGTGACTCGAGGCTACGAGCAGTACTTC.

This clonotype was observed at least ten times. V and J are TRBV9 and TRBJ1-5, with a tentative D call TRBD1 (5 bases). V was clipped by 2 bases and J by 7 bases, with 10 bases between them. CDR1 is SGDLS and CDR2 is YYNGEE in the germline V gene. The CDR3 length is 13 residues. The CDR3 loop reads CASSVEQGQPQHF. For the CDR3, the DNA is TGTGCCAGCAGCGTGGAGCAGGGACAGCCCCAGCATTTT.

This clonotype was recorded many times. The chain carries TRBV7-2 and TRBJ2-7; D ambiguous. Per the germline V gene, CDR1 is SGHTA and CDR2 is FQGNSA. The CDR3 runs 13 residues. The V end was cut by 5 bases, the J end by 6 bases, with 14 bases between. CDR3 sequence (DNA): TGTGCCAGCAGCGGACGGACCTTGGGCGAGCAGTACTTC. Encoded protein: CASSGRTLGEQYF.

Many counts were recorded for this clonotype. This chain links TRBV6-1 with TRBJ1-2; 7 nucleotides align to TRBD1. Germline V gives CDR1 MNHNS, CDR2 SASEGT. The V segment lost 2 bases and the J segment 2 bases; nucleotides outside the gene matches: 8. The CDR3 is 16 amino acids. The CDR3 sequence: CASSEQGGAPNYGYTF. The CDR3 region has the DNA TGTGCCAGCAGTGAACAGGGGGGGGCTCCGAACTATGGCTACACCTTC.

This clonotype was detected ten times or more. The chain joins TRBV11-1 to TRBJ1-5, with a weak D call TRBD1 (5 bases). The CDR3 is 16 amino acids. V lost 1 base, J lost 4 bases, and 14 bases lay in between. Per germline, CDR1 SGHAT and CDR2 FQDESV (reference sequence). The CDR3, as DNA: TGTGCCAGCAGCTTAGAGATGGGACGGGGAAATCAGCCCCAGCATTTT. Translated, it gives CASSLEMGRGNQPQHF.

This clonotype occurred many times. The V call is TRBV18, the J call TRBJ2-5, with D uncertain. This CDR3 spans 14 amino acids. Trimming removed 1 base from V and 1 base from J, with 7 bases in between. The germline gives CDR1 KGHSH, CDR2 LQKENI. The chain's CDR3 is CASSPLSTQETQYF. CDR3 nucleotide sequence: TGTGCCAGCTCACCACTCTCAACCCAAGAGACCCAGTACTTC.

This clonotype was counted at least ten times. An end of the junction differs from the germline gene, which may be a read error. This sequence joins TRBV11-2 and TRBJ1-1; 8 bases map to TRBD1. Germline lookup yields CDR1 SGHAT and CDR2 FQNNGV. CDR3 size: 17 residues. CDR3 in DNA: TGTGCCAGCAGCATAGATCCCAGGGGGCGCGGTGGTTCTGAAGCTTTCTTT. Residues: CASSIDPRGRGGSEAFF.

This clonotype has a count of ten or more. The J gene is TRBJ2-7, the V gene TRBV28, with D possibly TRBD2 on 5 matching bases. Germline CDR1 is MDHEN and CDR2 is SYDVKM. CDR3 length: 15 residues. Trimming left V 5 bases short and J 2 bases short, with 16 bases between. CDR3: CASSAIKDLTYEQYF. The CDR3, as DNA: TGTGCCAGCAGTGCAATTAAGGACTTGACCTACGAGCAGTACTTC.

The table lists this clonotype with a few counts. CDR3 sequence: CASKSGADTEAFF. The CDR3 DNA is TGTGCCAGCAAATCGGGGGCGGACACTGAAGCTTTCTTT. J is TRBJ1-1 and V is TRBV7-3; D possibly corresponds to TRBD1 (6 bases). The germline gives CDR1 SGHTA, CDR2 FQGTGA. This CDR3 comprises 13 residues. V lost 7 bases and J lost 3, with 12 bases in between. Variable domain in full (rest from reference TRBV7-3 and TRBJ1-1): GAGVSQTPSNKVTEKGKYVELRCDPISGHTALYWYRQSLGQGPEFLIYFQGTGAADDSGLPNDRFFAVRPEGSVSTLKIQRTERGDSAVYLCASKSGADTEAFFGQGTRLTVV.

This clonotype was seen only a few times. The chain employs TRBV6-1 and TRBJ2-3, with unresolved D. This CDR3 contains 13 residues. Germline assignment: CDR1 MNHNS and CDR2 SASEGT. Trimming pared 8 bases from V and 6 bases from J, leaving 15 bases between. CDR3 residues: CASGENLFDTQYF. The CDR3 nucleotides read TGTGCCAGCGGGGAAAATCTCTTCGATACGCAGTATTTT.

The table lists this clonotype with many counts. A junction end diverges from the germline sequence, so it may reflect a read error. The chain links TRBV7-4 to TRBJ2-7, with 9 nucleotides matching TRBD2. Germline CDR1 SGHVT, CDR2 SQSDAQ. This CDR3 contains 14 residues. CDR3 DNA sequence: TGTGCCAGTCCGGGGGTAAGCGGGGGGACTCCGCCCCAGTTC. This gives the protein CASPGVSGGTPPQF.

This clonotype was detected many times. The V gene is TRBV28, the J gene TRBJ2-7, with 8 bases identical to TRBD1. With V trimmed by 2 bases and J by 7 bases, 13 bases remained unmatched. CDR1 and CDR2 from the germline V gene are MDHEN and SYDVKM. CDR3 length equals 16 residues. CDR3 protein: CASSLASRGRGPEQYF. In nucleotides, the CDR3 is TGTGCCAGCAGTTTAGCCTCACGTGGCAGGGGGCCTGAGCAGTACTTC.

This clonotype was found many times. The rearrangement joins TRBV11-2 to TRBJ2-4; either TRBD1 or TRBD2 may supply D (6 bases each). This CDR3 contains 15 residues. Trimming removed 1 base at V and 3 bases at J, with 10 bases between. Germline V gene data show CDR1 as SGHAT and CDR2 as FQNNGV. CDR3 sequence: CASSLAGGIKNIQYF. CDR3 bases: TGTGCCAGCAGCTTAGCCGGGGGCATCAAAAACATTCAGTACTTC.

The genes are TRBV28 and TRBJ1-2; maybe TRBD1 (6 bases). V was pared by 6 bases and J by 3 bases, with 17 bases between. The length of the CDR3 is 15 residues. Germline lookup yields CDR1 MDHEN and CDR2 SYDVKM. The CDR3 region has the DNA TGTGCCAGCAGCCCTGAAGGGGGTGGTGACTATGGCTACACCTTC. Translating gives CASSPEGGGDYGYTF.

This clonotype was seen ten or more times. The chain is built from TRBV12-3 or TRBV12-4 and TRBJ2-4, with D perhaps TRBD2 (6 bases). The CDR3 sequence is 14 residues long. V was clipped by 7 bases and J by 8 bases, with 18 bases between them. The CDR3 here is CASTLGGFGDIQYF. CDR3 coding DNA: TGTGCCAGCACCCTCGGGGGATTCGGCGACATTCAGTACTTC.

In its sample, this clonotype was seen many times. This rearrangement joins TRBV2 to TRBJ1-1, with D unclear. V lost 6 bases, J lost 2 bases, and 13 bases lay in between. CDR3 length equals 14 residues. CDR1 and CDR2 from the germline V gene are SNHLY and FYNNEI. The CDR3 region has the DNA TGTGCCAGCAGGGTTCATGTGGGAAACACTGAAGCTTTCTTT. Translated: CASRVHVGNTEAFF. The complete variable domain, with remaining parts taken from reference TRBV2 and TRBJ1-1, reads EPEVTQTPSHQVTQMGQEVILRCVPISNHLYFYWYRQILGQKVEFLVSFYNNEISEKSEIFDDQFSVERPDGSNFTLKIRSTKLEDSAMYFCASRVHVGNTEAFFGQGTRLTVV.

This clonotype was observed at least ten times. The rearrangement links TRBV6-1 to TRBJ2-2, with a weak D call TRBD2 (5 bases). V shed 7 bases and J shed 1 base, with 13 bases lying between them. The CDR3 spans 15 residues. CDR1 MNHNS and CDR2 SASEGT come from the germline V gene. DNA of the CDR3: TGTGCCAGCATCTCCGGCGGACTGAACACCGGGGAGCTGTTTTTT. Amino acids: CASISGGLNTGELFF.

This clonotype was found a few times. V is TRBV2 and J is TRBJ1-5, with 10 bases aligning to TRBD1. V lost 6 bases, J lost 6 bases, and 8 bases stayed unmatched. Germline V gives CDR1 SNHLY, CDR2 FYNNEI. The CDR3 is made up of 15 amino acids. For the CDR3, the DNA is TGTGCCAGCAGCGGGGACAGGGGAGGAGGTCAGCCCCAGCATTTT. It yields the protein CASSGDRGGGQPQHF.

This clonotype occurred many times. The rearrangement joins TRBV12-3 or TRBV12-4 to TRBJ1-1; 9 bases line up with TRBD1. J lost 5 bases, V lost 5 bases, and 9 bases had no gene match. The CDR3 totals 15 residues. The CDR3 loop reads CASSPRGTGRTEAFF. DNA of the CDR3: TGTGCCAGCAGTCCTAGGGGGACAGGGAGGACTGAAGCTTTCTTT.

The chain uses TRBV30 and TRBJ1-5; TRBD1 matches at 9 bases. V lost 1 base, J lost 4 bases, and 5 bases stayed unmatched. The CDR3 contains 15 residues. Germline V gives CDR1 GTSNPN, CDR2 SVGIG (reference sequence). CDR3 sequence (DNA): TGTGCCTGGAGTGACGGGACAGGGAGAAATCAGCCCCAGCATTTT. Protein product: CAWSDGTGRNQPQHF. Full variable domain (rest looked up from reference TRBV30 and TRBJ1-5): SQTIHQWPATLVQPVGSPLSLECTVEGTSNPNLYWYRQAAGRGLQLLFYSVGIGQISSEVPQNLSASRPQDRQFILSSKKLLLSDSGFYLCAWSDGTGRNQPQHFGDGTRLSIL.

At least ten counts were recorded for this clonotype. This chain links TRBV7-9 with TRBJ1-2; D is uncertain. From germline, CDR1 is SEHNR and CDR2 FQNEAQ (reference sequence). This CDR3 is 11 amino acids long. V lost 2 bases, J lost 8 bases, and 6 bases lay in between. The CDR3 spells CASSLTRGYTF. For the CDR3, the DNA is TGTGCCAGCAGCTTAACGCGGGGCTACACCTTC.

The CDR3 loop reads CASSTRVRDYEQYF. In DNA form, the CDR3 reads TGTGCCAGCAGTACACGAGTCAGGGACTACGAGCAGTACTTC. This sequence joins TRBV12-3 or TRBV12-4 and TRBJ2-7; the D gene is possibly TRBD1 (5 bases). This CDR3 is 14 amino acids long. Trimming removed 5 bases from V and 3 bases from J, with 14 bases in between.

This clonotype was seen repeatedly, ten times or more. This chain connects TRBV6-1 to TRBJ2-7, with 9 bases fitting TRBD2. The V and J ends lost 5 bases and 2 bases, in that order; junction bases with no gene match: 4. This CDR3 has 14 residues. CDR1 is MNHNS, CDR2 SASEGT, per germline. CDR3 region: CASSRGGGAYEQYF. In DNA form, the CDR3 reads TGTGCCAGCAGTCGAGGCGGGGGGGCCTACGAGCAGTACTTC.